The T cell receptor (beta chain) described here comes from a study of OX40 agonist ivuxolimab in advanced cancers. In the study overall: As their treatment, patients were administered ivuxolimab, an agonistic anti-OX40 (CD134) antibody.

The CDR3 contains 15 residues. With 3 bases removed from V and 5 bases from J, the gap between germline ends came to 16 bases. On this clone itself: Its antigen is currently unknown.

General study points: With doses of 0.1-3.0 mg/kg, partial responders showed among the lowest clonal expansion. Clonal expansion from baseline to week 6 occurred in both CD4+ and CD8+ T cells. Fewer expanded clones were found on average in CD4+ than in CD8+ T cells.

Libraries were prepared by immunoSEQ multiplex PCR; TCRdb keeps only in-frame clonotypes and omits some of them. This sample yields some 83,000 clones, of which roughly 90% are seen a single time; more than 0.6% belongs to the top ten. The receptor was isolated from an adult with an advanced solid tumor such as melanoma, head and neck, liver or kidney cancer. The rearrangement links TRBV23-1 to TRBJ2-5; D unresolved. TRBV23-1 is flagged as an ORF with uncertain function. The material was CD4+ or CD8+ T cells sorted from blood, obtained in a trial of the OX40 agonist ivuxolimab. Written as DNA, the CDR3 is TGCGCCAGCAGTCATCTGCCCCAAGTAGGGGAGACCCAGTACTTC. Protein sequence: CASSHLPQVGETQYF.